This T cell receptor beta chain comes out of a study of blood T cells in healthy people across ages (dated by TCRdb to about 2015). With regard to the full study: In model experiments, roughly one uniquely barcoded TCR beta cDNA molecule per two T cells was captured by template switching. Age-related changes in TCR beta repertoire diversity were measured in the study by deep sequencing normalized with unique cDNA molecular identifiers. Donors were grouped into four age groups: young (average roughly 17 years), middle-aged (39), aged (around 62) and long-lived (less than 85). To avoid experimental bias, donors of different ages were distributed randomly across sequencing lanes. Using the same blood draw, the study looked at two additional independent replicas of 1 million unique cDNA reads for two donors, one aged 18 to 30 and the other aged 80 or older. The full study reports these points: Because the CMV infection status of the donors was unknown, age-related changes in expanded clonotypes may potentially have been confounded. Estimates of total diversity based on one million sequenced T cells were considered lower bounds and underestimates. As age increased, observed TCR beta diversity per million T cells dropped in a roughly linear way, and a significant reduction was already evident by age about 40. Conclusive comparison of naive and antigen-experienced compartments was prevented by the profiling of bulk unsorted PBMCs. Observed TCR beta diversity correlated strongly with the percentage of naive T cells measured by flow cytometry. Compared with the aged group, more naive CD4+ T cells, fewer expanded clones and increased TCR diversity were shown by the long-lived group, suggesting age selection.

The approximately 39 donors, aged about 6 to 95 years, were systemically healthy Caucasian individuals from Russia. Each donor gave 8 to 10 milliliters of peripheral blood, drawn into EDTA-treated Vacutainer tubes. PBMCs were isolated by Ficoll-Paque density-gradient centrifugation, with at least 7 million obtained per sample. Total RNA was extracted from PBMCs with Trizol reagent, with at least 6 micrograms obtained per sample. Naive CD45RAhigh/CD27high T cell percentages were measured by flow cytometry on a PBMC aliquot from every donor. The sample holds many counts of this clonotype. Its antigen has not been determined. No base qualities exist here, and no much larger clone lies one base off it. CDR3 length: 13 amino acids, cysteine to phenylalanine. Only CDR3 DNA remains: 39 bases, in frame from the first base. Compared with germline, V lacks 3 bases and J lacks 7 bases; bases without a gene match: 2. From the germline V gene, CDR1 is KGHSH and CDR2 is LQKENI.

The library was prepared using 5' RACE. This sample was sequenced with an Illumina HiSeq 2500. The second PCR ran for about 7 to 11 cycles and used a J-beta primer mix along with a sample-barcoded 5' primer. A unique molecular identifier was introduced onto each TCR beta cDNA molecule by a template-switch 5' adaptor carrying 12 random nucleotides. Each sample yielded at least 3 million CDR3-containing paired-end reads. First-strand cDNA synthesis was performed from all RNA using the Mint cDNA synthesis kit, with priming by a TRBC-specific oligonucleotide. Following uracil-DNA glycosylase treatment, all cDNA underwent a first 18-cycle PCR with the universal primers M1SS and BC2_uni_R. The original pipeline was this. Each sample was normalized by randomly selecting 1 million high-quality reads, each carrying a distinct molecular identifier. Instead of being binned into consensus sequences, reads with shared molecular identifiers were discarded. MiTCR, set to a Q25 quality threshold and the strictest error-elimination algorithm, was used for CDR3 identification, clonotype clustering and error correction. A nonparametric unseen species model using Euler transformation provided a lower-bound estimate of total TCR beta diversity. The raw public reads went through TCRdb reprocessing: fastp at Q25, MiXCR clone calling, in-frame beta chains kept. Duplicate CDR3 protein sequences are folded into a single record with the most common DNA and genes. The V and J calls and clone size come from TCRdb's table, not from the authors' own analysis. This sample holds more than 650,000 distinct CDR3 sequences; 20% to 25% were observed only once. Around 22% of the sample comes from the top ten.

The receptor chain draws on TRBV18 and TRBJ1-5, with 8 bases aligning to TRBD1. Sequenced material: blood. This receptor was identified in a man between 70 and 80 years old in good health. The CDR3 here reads CASSPSGGQPQHF. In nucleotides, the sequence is TGTGCCAGCTCACCGTCAGGGGGCCAGCCCCAGCATTTT. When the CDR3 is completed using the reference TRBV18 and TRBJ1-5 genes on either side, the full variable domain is NAGVMQNPRHLVRRRGQEARLRCSPMKGHSHVYWYRQLPEEGLKFMVYLQKENIIDESGMPKERFSAEFPKEGPSILRIQQVVRGDSAAYFCASSPSGGQPQHFGDGTRLSIL.